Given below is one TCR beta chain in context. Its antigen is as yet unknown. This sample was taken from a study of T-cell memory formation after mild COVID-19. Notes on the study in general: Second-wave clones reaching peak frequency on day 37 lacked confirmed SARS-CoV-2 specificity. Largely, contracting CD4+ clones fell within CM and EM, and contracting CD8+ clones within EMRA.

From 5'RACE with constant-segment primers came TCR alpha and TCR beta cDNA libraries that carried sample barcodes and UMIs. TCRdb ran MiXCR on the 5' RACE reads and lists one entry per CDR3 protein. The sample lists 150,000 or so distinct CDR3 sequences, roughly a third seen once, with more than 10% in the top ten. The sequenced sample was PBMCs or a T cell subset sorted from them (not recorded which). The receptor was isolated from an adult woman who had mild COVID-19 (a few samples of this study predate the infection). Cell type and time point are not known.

CDR3 loop: CSVAQATGYEQYF. Written as DNA, the CDR3 is TGCAGCGTTGCACAGGCGACTGGCTACGAGCAGTACTTC. V gene TRBV29-1 combines with J gene TRBJ2-7, with TRBD1 as a possible D gene (5 bases). The CDR3 extends over 13 amino acids. Germline CDR1 reads SQVTM; CDR2 reads ANQGSEA. The V end was cut by 4 bases, the J end by 3 bases, with 13 bases between.